The 25 T cell receptor beta chains in this list originate from one sample, sequenced in a study of T cell changes during pregnancy in multiple sclerosis. Clones were sequenced by immunoSEQ multiplex PCR, and TCRdb holds only the in-frame ones, with some missing. Of about 29,000 clones in the sample, around 91% were seen once. Sequencing was performed on CD8+ T cells from peripheral blood mononuclear cells, taken after pregnancy. Every receptor here comes from a female donor with multiple sclerosis, enrolled in a pregnancy study.

CDR3 nucleotides: TGTGCCAGCAGCACAGTGGAGGGCGCCAATGAGCAGTTCTTC. Translated, it gives CASSTVEGANEQFF. The chain uses TRBV28 and TRBJ2-1, with a tentative D call TRBD2 (6 bases). The germline gives CDR1 MDHEN, CDR2 SYDVKM. The CDR3 loop spans 14 amino acids. Trimming left V 6 bases short and J 6 bases short, with 15 bases between.

The chain combines TRBV7-9 with TRBJ2-7, with a tentative D call TRBD1 (6 bases). Trimming took off 4 bases at V and 4 bases at J, with 20 bases between the two ends. Germline V gene data show CDR1 as SEHNR and CDR2 as FQNEAQ (reference sequence). The CDR3 has 16 amino acids. The CDR3 nucleotides are TGTGCCAGCAGCTCCCCGGGCGGACAGTGGGTATACGAGCAGTACTTC. Protein sequence: CASSSPGGQWVYEQYF.

The V call is TRBV7-9, the J call TRBJ1-5; D remains unclear. Germline V gives CDR1 SEHNR, CDR2 FQNEAQ (reference sequence). The CDR3 runs 16 residues. V lost 5 bases and J 5 bases, leaving 19 bases between the germline ends. CDR3 nucleotide sequence: TGTGCCAGCAGCCCGTCGGGTCCGGGCGGGGATCAGCCCCAGCATTTT. This gives the protein CASSPSGPGGDQPQHF.

The chain employs TRBV7-2 and TRBJ1-1; 7 nucleotides agree with TRBD1. The CDR3 is 15 amino acids. CDR1 and CDR2 (germline): SGHTA, FQGNSA. Trimming took 4 bases from V and 1 from J; bases not matched to a gene: 6. This CDR3 reads CASSSWDSWNTEAFF. CDR3 bases: TGTGCCAGCAGCTCATGGGACAGCTGGAACACTGAAGCTTTCTTT.

The table lists this clone with a few counts. The rearrangement links TRBV7-9 to TRBJ2-1; the D gene is possibly TRBD2 (6 bases). Trimming pared 5 bases from V and 4 bases from J, leaving 18 bases between. Germline V gene sequence: CDR1 SEHNR, CDR2 FQNEAQ (reference sequence). The CDR3 covers 16 residues. CDR3 sequence: CASSQSVGLRYNEQFF. The CDR3 DNA follows: TGTGCCAGCAGCCAATCCGTGGGACTGAGGTACAATGAGCAGTTCTTC.

This rearrangement joins TRBV30 to TRBJ2-1; 11 positions agree with TRBD1. Germline CDR1 and CDR2: GTSNPN and SVGIG (reference sequence). The CDR3 is 12 amino acids. Trimming cost V 5 bases and J 7 bases; bases outside gene matches: 1. This chain's CDR3 is CAWGQGANEQFF. The CDR3 DNA sequence: TGTGCCTGGGGACAGGGGGCAAATGAGCAGTTCTTC. The whole variable domain, remainder taken from reference TRBV30 and TRBJ2-1, is SQTIHQWPATLVQPVGSPLSLECTVEGTSNPNLYWYRQAAGRGLQLLFYSVGIGQISSEVPQNLSASRPQDRQFILSSKKLLLSDSGFYLCAWGQGANEQFFGPGTRLTVL.

This chain links TRBV7-3 with TRBJ2-7; 8 nucleotides match TRBD2. This CDR3 comprises 14 residues. From germline, CDR1 is SGHTA and CDR2 FQGTGA. V shed 2 bases and J 2 bases; nucleotides not matched to a gene: 2. The CDR3 DNA reads as TGTGCCAGCAGCTTATATAGCGGGACCTACGAGCAGTACTTC. This translates into CASSLYSGTYEQYF.

The chain has TRBV19 and TRBJ2-2, with 8 bases aligning to TRBD1. The V segment lost 5 bases and the J segment 4 bases; nucleotides outside the gene matches: 6. Germline CDR1 is LNHDA and CDR2 is SQIVND (reference sequence). The CDR3 runs to 15 residues. DNA of the CDR3: TGTGCCAGTAGTCCCACAGGGGGGCGCACCGGGGAGCTGTTTTTT. Its protein is CASSPTGGRTGELFF.

The V and J genes are TRBV27 and TRBJ2-7, with D hard to call. CDR3 length: 13 residues. In germline, CDR1 is MNHEY, CDR2 SMNVEV (reference sequence). V was cut by 4 bases and J by 0 bases, with 7 bases left in between. The CDR3 coding sequence is TGTGCCAGCAGTTATAGGAGCTCCTACGAGCAGTACTTC. Its protein product is CASSYRSSYEQYF.

The gene calls are TRBV27 and TRBJ2-1; 7 nucleotides agree with TRBD2. Trimming cost V 5 bases and J 4 bases; bases outside gene matches: 11. The germline V gene encodes CDR1 MNHEY and CDR2 SMNVEV (reference sequence). This CDR3 has 16 amino acids. CDR3 nucleotides: TGTGCCAGCAGTCAAGCGGTGGCGGGACTATACAATGAGCAGTTCTTC. This sequence encodes CASSQAVAGLYNEQFF.

The CDR3 loop reads CASSFPRGENEKLFF. The CDR3 DNA reads TGTGCCAGCAGCTTCCCCCGGGGGGAAAATGAAAAACTGTTTTTT. The chain is built from TRBV5-8 and TRBJ1-4, with D perhaps TRBD1 (5 bases). V was pared by 2 bases and J by 5 bases, with 13 bases between. This CDR3 region has 15 residues. Germline V gives CDR1 SGHTS, CDR2 YDEGEE.

The rearrangement uses TRBV27 and TRBJ1-1, with 10 bases that match TRBD1. The CDR3 has 15 residues. The V segment lost 6 bases and the J segment 4 bases; nucleotides outside the gene matches: 8. Germline V lookup: CDR1 MNHEY, CDR2 SMNVEV (reference sequence). The CDR3 is CASRGTGVRSTEAFF. CDR3 bases: TGTGCCAGCAGGGGGACAGGGGTCCGTTCCACTGAAGCTTTCTTT.

This chain joins TRBV2 and TRBJ2-7, with D possibly TRBD2 on 7 matching bases. V was trimmed by 10 bases and J by 1 base, leaving 23 bases between them. The CDR3 has 16 amino acids. Germline V lookup: CDR1 SNHLY, CDR2 FYNNEI. The CDR3 region is CATEGGQGDGSYEQYF. CDR3 coding DNA: TGTGCCACCGAGGGGGGGCAGGGAGATGGGTCCTACGAGCAGTACTTC.

The chain couples TRBV25-1 to TRBJ2-2, with 12 nucleotides matching TRBD2. This CDR3 contains 15 residues. CDR1 and CDR2 from the germline V gene are MGHDK and SYGVNS. The V and J ends lost 2 bases and 7 bases, in that order; junction bases with no gene match: 2. The CDR3, as DNA: TGTGCCAGCAGTGAAGGACTAGCGGGGAGCGGGGAGCTGTTTTTT. Translated, it gives CASSEGLAGSGELFF.

V is TRBV2 and J is TRBJ1-2; the D gene is possibly TRBD1 (6 bases). V was trimmed by 10 bases and J by 3 bases, leaving 9 bases between them. The CDR3 covers 11 residues. Germline V CDR1 and CDR2: SNHLY, FYNNEI. CDR3 residues: CATTGYYGYTF. For the CDR3, the DNA is TGTGCCACCACAGGGTACTATGGCTACACCTTC.

This clone was detected once. The rearrangement uses TRBV28 and TRBJ2-3; 9 bases are shared with TRBD1. The CDR3 is 16 amino acids. Trimming at V came to 6 bases and at J to 5 bases, leaving 12 bases not matched to a gene. Germline V gene sequence: CDR1 MDHEN, CDR2 SYDVKM. The CDR3 sequence is CASSKQGASPQDTQYF. The CDR3 DNA is TGTGCCAGCAGCAAACAGGGGGCCTCCCCCCAAGATACGCAGTATTTT.

The J gene is TRBJ2-7, the V gene TRBV27; 7 bases are a match to TRBD2. V was pared by 0 bases and J by 4 bases, with 3 bases of the junction left unmatched. The CDR3 runs to 14 residues. Per the germline V gene, CDR1 is MNHEY and CDR2 is SMNVEV (reference sequence). As DNA, the CDR3 is TGTGCCAGCAGTTTATCGGGGGGGGGATACGAGCAGTACTTC. This sequence encodes CASSLSGGGYEQYF.

J is TRBJ2-7 and V is TRBV27, with D tentatively TRBD2 (6 bases). V lost 5 bases, J lost 3 bases, and 14 bases lay in between. The germline V gene encodes CDR1 MNHEY and CDR2 SMNVEV (reference sequence). The length of the CDR3 is 14 residues. The CDR3 protein is CASSPDGLYYEQYF. In DNA, the CDR3 is TGTGCCAGCAGTCCCGACGGACTATACTACGAGCAGTACTTC.

V is TRBV9 and J is TRBJ2-1; 10 bases are shared with TRBD2. Trimming cost V 4 bases and J 4 bases; bases outside gene matches: 8. The CDR3 consists of 16 residues. Germline CDR1 SGDLS, CDR2 YYNGEE. CDR3 sequence (DNA): TGTGCCAGCAGCCCCCCTAGCGGGAGCAGGTACAATGAGCAGTTCTTC. As protein: CASSPPSGSRYNEQFF.

The chain is built from TRBV7-9 and TRBJ2-1; TRBD2 matches 9 bases. Per germline, CDR1 SEHNR and CDR2 FQNEAQ (reference sequence). This CDR3 comprises 15 residues. The V gene end was trimmed by 3 bases and the J gene end by 4 bases; junction bases not matched to a gene: 4. The CDR3, as DNA: TGTGCCAGCAGCTTGACTAGCGGAGGTTACAATGAGCAGTTCTTC. It is translated as CASSLTSGGYNEQFF.

The V call is TRBV29-1, the J call TRBJ2-1, with 7 bases that match TRBD2. This CDR3 region has 12 residues. Unmatched junction bases numbered 2, after V lost 5 bases and J lost 4 bases. Germline V gene sequence: CDR1 SQVTM, CDR2 ANQGSEA. The CDR3 coding sequence is TGCAGCGTTTGGACTAGTTACAATGAGCAGTTCTTC. Residues: CSVWTSYNEQFF.

The rearrangement links TRBV5-6 to TRBJ2-5; 7 positions agree with TRBD1. The J segment lost 5 bases and the V segment lost 3 bases, leaving 13 bases of the junction unmatched. CDR1 and CDR2 from the germline V gene are SGHDT and YYEEEE. The CDR3 has 16 amino acids. The CDR3 sequence: CASSSETGFLRETQYF. The CDR3 DNA sequence: TGTGCCAGCAGCTCGGAGACAGGGTTTCTCAGGGAGACCCAGTACTTC.

The V gene is TRBV14, the J gene TRBJ1-1; no clear D gene. The ends were cut back, 0 bases at V and 4 bases at J, with 9 bases in the middle. This CDR3 region has 14 residues. The V gene's germline CDR1 is SGHDN and CDR2 FVKESK. The CDR3 sequence: CASSQEREVTEAFF. The CDR3 region has the DNA TGTGCCAGCAGCCAAGAGAGAGAAGTCACTGAAGCTTTCTTT. Variable domain in full (rest from reference TRBV14 and TRBJ1-1): EAGVTQFPSHSVIEKGQTVTLRCDPISGHDNLYWYRRVMGKEIKFLLHFVKESKQDESGMPNNRFLAERTGGTYSTLKVQPAELEDSGVYFCASSQEREVTEAFFGQGTRLTVV.

This chain links TRBV4-2 with TRBJ1-1; D gene uncertain. In germline, CDR1 is LGHNA, CDR2 YNFKEQ. This CDR3 spans 13 amino acids. V dropped 5 bases and J dropped 5 bases, with 12 bases sitting between them. CDR3 nucleotide sequence: TGTGCCAGCAGCTTGGTCACGGAGACTGAAGCTTTCTTT. Residues: CASSLVTETEAFF.

V usage is TRBV29-1 and J usage is TRBJ2-1, with unresolved D. CDR1 and CDR2 from the germline V gene are SQVTM and ANQGSEA. This CDR3 is 10 amino acids long. Between the trimmed V and J ends, which lost 5 bases and 6 bases, there was a span of 5 bases. The CDR3 spells CSVFLNEQFF. The CDR3 DNA is TGCAGCGTTTTCCTCAATGAGCAGTTCTTC.